The clone carrying this T cell receptor (beta chain) was picked up one time. Antigen unknown. Libraries of TCR beta came from quantitative 5'-RACE with molecular barcodes. TCRdb fed the 5' RACE reads into MiXCR, producing one record per CDR3 protein. Among around 140,000 distinct CDR3 sequences listed, about a sixth were seen once. The data were taken from a study of CD8 T cells in ankylosing spondylitis. Study observations and caveats: For ankylosing spondylitis blood, a TCR beta motif of seven to nine highly homologous variants appeared characteristic. Certain motif variants had earlier been reported in reactive arthritis synovial fluid and blood.

This CDR3 has 15 amino acids. With 3 bases clipped from V and 1 base from J, the junction kept 3 bases outside the gene matches. Germline V CDR1 and CDR2: SGDLS, YYNGEE. This TCR was sampled from a male donor with ankylosing spondylitis. This chain uses TRBV9 with TRBJ1-5, with 8 bases fitting TRBD1. Sequencing input: blood, either unsorted or a sorted T cell fraction (not recorded which). CDR3 sequence (DNA): TGTGCCAGCAGCGCAGGGGGCGGGAGCAATCAGCCCCAGCATTTT. Residues: CASSAGGGSNQPQHF.